This T cell receptor (beta chain) was captured in a study of vaccination and CD4 T cells after COVID-19. On this clonotype: Its antigen is as yet unknown.

The CDR3 runs to 14 residues. Trimming pared 4 bases from V and 1 base from J, leaving 13 bases between. The germline V gene encodes CDR1 GTSNPN and CDR2 SVGIG (reference sequence). Treatment: roughly ten-day PBMC culture with coronavirus spike peptide pools or control peptides (ViraFEST assay). Cultured CD4+ T cell DNA was sequenced using the Oncomine TCR Beta short-read assay. Investigators isolated genomic DNA from cultured CD4+ T cells. TCRdb ran MiXCR on the PCR reads and lists one entry per CDR3 protein. The repertoire holds 13,000 to 15,000 distinct CDR3 sequences, with roughly 44% as singletons. Whole-study findings and limits: Clonotypes reactive to SARS-CoV-2 had a median that went up from 21 to 38, but not significantly.

The material sequenced was CD4+ T cells from blood, cultured in vitro. This chain joins TRBV30 and TRBJ1-1, with D possibly matching TRBD1 (5 bases). The receptor was derived from a human donor who had recovered from COVID-19. The CDR3 region is CAWTLGLANTEAFF. The CDR3 DNA is TGTGCCTGGACCTTGGGACTGGCGAACACTGAAGCTTTCTTT.